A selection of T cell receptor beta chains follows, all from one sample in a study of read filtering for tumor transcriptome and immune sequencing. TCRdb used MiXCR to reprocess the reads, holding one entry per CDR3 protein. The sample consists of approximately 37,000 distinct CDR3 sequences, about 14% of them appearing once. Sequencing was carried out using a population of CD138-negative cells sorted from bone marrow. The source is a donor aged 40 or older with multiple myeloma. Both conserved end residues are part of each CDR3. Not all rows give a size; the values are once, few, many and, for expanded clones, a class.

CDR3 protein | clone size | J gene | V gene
CAWHRQVYTEAFF | many | TRBJ1-1 | TRBV30
CASSYSIGRNTEAFF | many | TRBJ1-1 | TRBV6-5
CASSVNPGQTLHEQYF | few | TRBJ2-7 | TRBV11-2
CASRVGQTGNQPQHF | many | TRBJ1-5 | TRBV4-1
CASSVETGGREQYF | many | TRBJ2-7 | TRBV9
CARGQRGTEAFF | many | TRBJ1-1 | TRBV2
CSARASPRVQYF | many | TRBJ2-7 | TRBV20-1
CASGGLAYEQYF | many | TRBJ2-7 | TRBV6-2/TRBV6-3
CSARLGGEQETQYF | many | TRBJ2-5 | TRBV20-1
CSSSGTIGANVLTF | - | TRBJ2-6 | TRBV20-1
CASSGDRGYYNEQFF | many | TRBJ2-1 | TRBV6-1
CASSYGSGSTEAFF | many | TRBJ1-1 | TRBV6-2/TRBV6-3
CSPKVISQPQHF | many | TRBJ1-5 | TRBV20-1
CASSLGSQETQYF | many | TRBJ2-5 | TRBV5-4
CSARVLGTEAFF | few | TRBJ1-1 | TRBV29-1
CASSPYGQGLAGANVLTF | many | TRBJ2-6 | TRBV6-2/TRBV6-3
CASNAGKGNQPQHF | few | TRBJ1-5 | TRBV2
CASSYDRALNEKLFF | many | TRBJ1-4 | TRBV6-5
CASSRQVGKTDEQFF | many | TRBJ2-1 | TRBV5-8
CASSEPQGQETQYF | many | TRBJ2-5 | TRBV6-1
CASSLNGGGAHEQYF | many | TRBJ2-7 | TRBV27
CATSYLVAGLVGNTIYF | few | TRBJ1-3 | TRBV23-1
CASSLVSVQETQYF | few | TRBJ2-5 | TRBV7-2
CASSYWGDTEAFF | many | TRBJ1-1 | TRBV12-3/TRBV12-4
CASRDTSTDTQYF | many | TRBJ2-3 | TRBV5-1
CASSFRRGGGELFF | - | TRBJ2-2 | TRBV7-9
CASLITRGQGNEQFF | - | TRBJ2-1 | TRBV21-1
CASSVGPLYGYTF | many | TRBJ1-2 | TRBV9
CASSTRTANTEAFF | many | TRBJ1-1 | TRBV5-1
CASSSPGQRQTQYF | many | TRBJ2-5 | TRBV7-7
CASTLQGIHGYTF | - | TRBJ1-2 | TRBV23-1
CASSLGSLSYNEQFF | many | TRBJ2-1 | TRBV28
CATYPGGFSTEAFF | many | TRBJ1-1 | TRBV6-5
CASSHLSGTGATEAFF | - | TRBJ1-1 | TRBV4-1
CASSDRDRGNTEAFF | many | TRBJ1-1 | TRBV12-3/TRBV12-4
CASIKGQGANTGELFF | many | TRBJ2-2 | TRBV6-1
CASSLGASYNEQFF | many | TRBJ2-1 | TRBV7-2
CASSQALNNQPQHF | many | TRBJ1-5 | TRBV4-1
CASSQGYNEQFF | many | TRBJ2-1 | TRBV4-3
CASSRQNTEAFF | many | TRBJ1-1 | TRBV6-2/TRBV6-3